The 7 T cell receptor beta chains presented below share a single source sample, sequenced in a study of OX40 agonist ivuxolimab in advanced cancers. Sequencing was performed with immunoSEQ multiplex PCR; in TCRdb, only in-frame clones are kept and a portion is missing. The data hold more than 45,000 clones, with around nine tenths observed a single time. The source was CD4+ or CD8+ T cells sorted from blood, collected in a trial of the OX40 agonist ivuxolimab. These receptors all stem from an adult with an advanced solid tumor such as melanoma, head and neck, liver or kidney cancer.

On this clone: The same CDR3 arises from other DNA sequences in this sample as well. This chain uses TRBV11-2 with TRBJ2-7, with 12 bases that match TRBD1. Germline V gene sequence: CDR1 SGHAT, CDR2 FQNNGV. This CDR3 has 14 residues. Trimming took 6 bases from V and 4 from J; bases not matched to a gene: 4. The CDR3: CASSLGQGAYEQYF. The CDR3 nucleotides read TGTGCCAGCAGTTTGGGACAGGGGGCTTACGAGCAGTACTTC.

The chain has TRBV6-5 and TRBJ1-1; D gene uncertain. The CDR3 covers 11 residues. V lost 7 bases and J lost 7, with 10 bases in between. The V gene's germline CDR1 is MNHEY and CDR2 SVGAGI. DNA for the CDR3: TGTGCCAGCAAAGAGACGGATGAAGCTTTCTTT. This codes for CASKETDEAFF.

V gene TRBV6-6 combines with J gene TRBJ1-6; weak D call: TRBD1 (6 bases). The CDR3 covers 14 residues. Trimming shortened V by 7 bases and J by 7 bases, and 14 bases separated the two germline ends. CDR1 is MNHNY and CDR2 is SVGAGI in the germline V gene (reference sequence). CDR3 bases: TGTGCCAGCACGTGGGGGGCGGACAATTCACCCCTCCACTTT. It specifies CASTWGADNSPLHF.

The chain combines TRBV4-1 with TRBJ2-2, with D hard to call. Germline CDR1 reads MGHRA; CDR2 reads YSYEKL. The CDR3 length is 14 residues. Trimming removed 6 bases from V and 1 base from J, with 9 bases in between. Written as DNA, the CDR3 is TGCGCCAGCAGATTAAGGGAGAACACCGGGGAGCTGTTTTTT. Translated: CASRLRENTGELFF.

The chain has TRBV27 and TRBJ2-5; possibly TRBD1 for D (7 bases). The germline CDR1 and CDR2 sequences are MNHEY and SMNVEV (reference sequence). V shed 5 bases and J shed 4 bases, with 11 bases lying between them. The CDR3 loop spans 13 amino acids. Here the CDR3 DNA reads TGTGCCAGCAGTAATCAGGGGGGAGAGACCCAGTACTTC. Its translation: CASSNQGGETQYF.

The genes are TRBV28 and TRBJ2-2; D is undetermined. The CDR3 contains 13 residues. In germline, CDR1 is MDHEN, CDR2 SYDVKM. Deletions cut 3 bases from V and 7 bases from J, with 9 bases between. The CDR3 bases are TGTGCCAGCAGTTTCCGGGCGAACGGGGAGCTGTTTTTT. Its translation: CASSFRANGELFF.

J is TRBJ2-1 and V is TRBV13; D is possibly TRBD2 (5 bases). The V and J ends lost 5 bases and 14 bases respectively, with 16 bases between them. Germline CDR1 reads PRHDT; CDR2 reads FYEKMQ (reference sequence). The CDR3 is 12 amino acids. In DNA form, the CDR3 reads TGTGCCAGCAGCCTCGGACTCGTGATGGAGTTCTTC. Translated, it gives CASSLGLVMEFF.